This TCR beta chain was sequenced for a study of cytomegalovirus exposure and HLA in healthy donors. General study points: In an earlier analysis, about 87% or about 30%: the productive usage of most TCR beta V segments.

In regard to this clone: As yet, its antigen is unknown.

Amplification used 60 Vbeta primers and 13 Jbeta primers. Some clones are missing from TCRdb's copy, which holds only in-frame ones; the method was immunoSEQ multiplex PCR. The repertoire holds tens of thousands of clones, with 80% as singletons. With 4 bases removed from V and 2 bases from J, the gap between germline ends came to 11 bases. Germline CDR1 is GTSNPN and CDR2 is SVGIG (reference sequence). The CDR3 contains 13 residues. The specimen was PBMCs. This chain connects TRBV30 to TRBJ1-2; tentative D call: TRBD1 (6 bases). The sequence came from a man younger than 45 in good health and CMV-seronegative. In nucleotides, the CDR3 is TGTGCCTGGACCATCGGACAGAACTATGGCTACACCTTC. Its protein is CAWTIGQNYGYTF.